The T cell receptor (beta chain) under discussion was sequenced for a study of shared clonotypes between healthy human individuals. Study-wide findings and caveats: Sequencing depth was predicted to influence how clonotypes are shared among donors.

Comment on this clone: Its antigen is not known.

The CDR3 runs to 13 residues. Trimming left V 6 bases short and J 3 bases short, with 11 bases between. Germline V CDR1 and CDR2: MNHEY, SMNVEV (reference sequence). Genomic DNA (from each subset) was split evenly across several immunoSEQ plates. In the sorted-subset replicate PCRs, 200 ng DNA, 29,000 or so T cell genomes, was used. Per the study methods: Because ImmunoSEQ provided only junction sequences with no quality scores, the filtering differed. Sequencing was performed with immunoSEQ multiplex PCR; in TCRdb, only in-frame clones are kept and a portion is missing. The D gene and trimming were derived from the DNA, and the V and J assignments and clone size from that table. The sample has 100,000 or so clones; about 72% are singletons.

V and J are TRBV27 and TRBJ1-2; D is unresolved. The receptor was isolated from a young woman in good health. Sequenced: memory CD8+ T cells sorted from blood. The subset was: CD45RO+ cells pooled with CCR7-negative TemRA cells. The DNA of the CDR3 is TGTGCCAGCAGCGTAAGTCAGTACTATGGCTACACCTTC. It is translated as CASSVSQYYGYTF.